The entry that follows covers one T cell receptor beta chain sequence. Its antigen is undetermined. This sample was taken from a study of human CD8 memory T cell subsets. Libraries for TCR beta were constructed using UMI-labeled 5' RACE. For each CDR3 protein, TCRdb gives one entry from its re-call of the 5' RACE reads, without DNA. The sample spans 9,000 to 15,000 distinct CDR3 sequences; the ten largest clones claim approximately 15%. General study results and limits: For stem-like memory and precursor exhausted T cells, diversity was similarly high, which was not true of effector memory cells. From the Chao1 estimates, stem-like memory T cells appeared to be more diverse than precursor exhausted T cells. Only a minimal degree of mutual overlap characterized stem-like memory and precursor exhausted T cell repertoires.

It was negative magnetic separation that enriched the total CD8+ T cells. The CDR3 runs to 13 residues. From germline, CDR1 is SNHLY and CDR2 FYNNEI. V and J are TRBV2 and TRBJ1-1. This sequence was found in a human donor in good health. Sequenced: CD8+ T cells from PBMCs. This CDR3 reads CASSATLNTEAFF. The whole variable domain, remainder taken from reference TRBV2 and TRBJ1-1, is EPEVTQTPSHQVTQMGQEVILRCVPISNHLYFYWYRQILGQKVEFLVSFYNNEISEKSEIFDDQFSVERPDGSNFTLKIRSTKLEDSAMYFCASSATLNTEAFFGQGTRLTVV.